These 10 T cell receptor beta chains came from one sample sequenced in a study of T cell responses to AZD1222 COVID-19 vaccine. Using immunoSEQ multiplex PCR, the repertoire was profiled, and TCRdb retains in-frame clones only, with some absent. The top ten clones hold 1.5% to 2% of a sample with about 170,000 clones, roughly nine tenths of them seen once. The sequencing here drew on peripheral blood, taken on day 0 of AZD1222 vaccination. These receptor sequences come from an adult in good health.

The rearrangement uses TRBV30 and TRBJ2-3; 7 nucleotides match TRBD2. Germline V CDR1 and CDR2: GTSNPN, SVGIG (reference sequence). J gave up 1 base and V 4 bases, and 2 bases lay outside the gene matches. CDR3 size: 13 residues. The chain's CDR3 is CAWTSGGTDTQYF. The DNA of the CDR3 is TGTGCCTGGACTAGCGGAGGCACAGATACGCAGTATTTT. Looking up the rest from reference TRBV30 and TRBJ2-3 gives the full variable domain: SQTIHQWPATLVQPVGSPLSLECTVEGTSNPNLYWYRQAAGRGLQLLFYSVGIGQISSEVPQNLSASRPQDRQFILSSKKLLLSDSGFYLCAWTSGGTDTQYFGPGTRLTVL.

The chain carries TRBV7-9 and TRBJ2-1; 7 nucleotides match TRBD1. Germline CDR1 SEHNR, CDR2 FQNEAQ (reference sequence). Trimming cost V 5 bases and J 8 bases; bases outside gene matches: 9. This CDR3 has 14 residues. The CDR3 reads CASSKTRDSDEQFF. CDR3 sequence (DNA): TGTGCCAGCAGCAAGACCCGGGACAGCGATGAGCAGTTCTTC.

The genes are TRBV6-1 and TRBJ2-7; no reliable D call. V was cut by 2 bases and J by 7 bases, with 15 bases left in between. The germline V gene has CDR1 MNHNS and CDR2 SASEGT. The CDR3 is 14 residues long. The CDR3 reads CASSEMSQLGEQYF. Written as DNA, the CDR3 is TGTGCCAGCAGTGAAATGTCGCAGCTTGGAGAGCAGTACTTC.

This clone appeared once. This rearrangement joins TRBV19 to TRBJ1-1; 7 bases agree with TRBD1. Losses at the gene ends were 1 base for V and 1 base for J; bases not matched to a gene: 9. Germline CDR1 and CDR2: LNHDA and SQIVND (reference sequence). The CDR3 loop spans 17 amino acids. CDR3 bases: TGTGCCAGTAGTATAGTCTCCCCCCGACAGGGGAACACTGAAGCTTTCTTT. Translation: CASSIVSPRQGNTEAFF. Combining the CDR3 with reference TRBV19 and TRBJ1-1 gives the whole variable domain DGGITQSPKYLFRKEGQNVTLSCEQNLNHDAMYWYRQDPGQGLRLIYYSQIVNDFQKGDIAEGYSVSREKKESFPLTVTSAQKNPTAFYLCASSIVSPRQGNTEAFFGQGTRLTVV.

The V and J genes are TRBV28 and TRBJ1-4; TRBD1 matches 8 bases. CDR1 MDHEN and CDR2 SYDVKM come from the germline V gene. The CDR3 is 14 amino acids. The V segment lost 2 bases and the J segment 6 bases; nucleotides outside the gene matches: 2. The CDR3 region has the DNA TGTGCCAGCAGTTTAGCGGACAGGGATGAAAAACTGTTTTTT. Amino acids: CASSLADRDEKLFF. The complete variable domain, with remaining parts taken from reference TRBV28 and TRBJ1-4, reads DVKVTQSSRYLVKRTGEKVFLECVQDMDHENMFWYRQDPGLGLRLIYFSYDVKMKEKGDIPEGYSVSREKKERFSLILESASTNQTSMYLCASSLADRDEKLFFGSGTQLSVL.

The genes are TRBV5-6 and TRBJ2-5, with 11 bases matching TRBD2. V shed 3 bases, J shed 2 bases, and the junction held 6 bases outside the gene matches. Germline V CDR1 and CDR2: SGHDT, YYEEEE. The CDR3 is 16 residues long. As DNA, the CDR3 is TGTGCCAGCAGCTACACCGGGACTAGCGGACAAGAGACCCAGTACTTC. Its protein product is CASSYTGTSGQETQYF.

This clone has a count of ten or more. The J gene is TRBJ1-4, the V gene TRBV7-9; 8 nucleotides align to TRBD1. The CDR3 length is 19 residues. The J segment lost 0 bases and the V segment lost 5 bases, leaving 14 bases of the junction unmatched. Germline V gives CDR1 SEHNR, CDR2 FQNEAQ (reference sequence). The CDR3 loop is CASSPGQGTPSATNEKLFF. Written as DNA, the CDR3 is TGTGCCAGCAGCCCTGGACAGGGTACTCCCAGCGCAACTAATGAAAAACTGTTTTTT.

The rearrangement links TRBV9 to TRBJ1-6; 7 bases align to TRBD1. Germline CDR1 and CDR2: SGDLS and YYNGEE. The CDR3 runs 15 residues. The ends lost 0 bases at V and 7 bases at J; junction bases unmatched: 4. The CDR3 reads CASSVGDRVNSPLHF. The DNA of the CDR3 is TGTGCCAGCAGCGTAGGGGACAGAGTAAATTCACCCCTCCACTTT. The variable domain in full, completed from reference TRBV9 and TRBJ1-6, reads DSGVTQTPKHLITATGQRVTLRCSPRSGDLSVYWYQQSLDQGLQFLIQYYNGEERAKGNILERFSAQQFPDLHSELNLSSLELGDSALYFCASSVGDRVNSPLHFGNGTRLTVT.

This sequence joins TRBV2 and TRBJ1-2; D unclear. CDR1 SNHLY and CDR2 FYNNEI come from the germline V gene. V was clipped by 2 bases and J by 7 bases, with 17 bases between them. The length of the CDR3 is 15 residues. In nucleotides, the CDR3 is TGTGCCAGCAGTGAAACCCCCCCAACAGTCCTTGGCTACACCTTC. Residues: CASSETPPTVLGYTF.

The chain employs TRBV5-4 and TRBJ1-1, with unresolved D. The CDR3 runs 14 residues. V lost 4 bases and J lost 3, with 13 bases in between. Germline CDR1 and CDR2: SGHNT and YYREEE (reference sequence). In DNA form, the CDR3 reads TGTGCCAGCAGCCAGTCTCAAGTTTACACTGAAGCTTTCTTT. Its protein is CASSQSQVYTEAFF.